These 13 T cell receptor beta chains were all obtained from the same sample, sequenced in a study of neurological immune-mediated disorders. Using its own MiXCR run on the 5' RACE reads, TCRdb lists one record per CDR3 protein. The repertoire holds 100,000 or so distinct CDR3 sequences, with approximately 13% as singletons. Documented time point: longitudinal time-point 2. What was sequenced was PBMCs. These receptors were taken from a female donor with HTLV-1-associated myelopathy (HAM/TSP).

This clonotype was detected only a few times. The rearrangement joins TRBV21-1 to TRBJ2-1; the DNA was not compared with TRBD2, the D call given in the table. TRBV21-1 represents a pseudogene. This CDR3 spans 16 amino acids. CDR3 nucleotide sequence: TGTGCCAGCAGCAAAATAAGAGGCGGGGGGGCAAGGAAGCAGTTCTTC. Residues: CASSKIRGGGARKQFF.

In its sample, this clonotype was seen many times. The rearrangement links TRBV10-3 to TRBJ2-5; 7 positions agree with TRBD2. Germline CDR1 and CDR2: ENHRY and SYGVKD. J lost 5 bases, V lost 4 bases, and 7 bases had no gene match. CDR3 length equals 14 residues. CDR3 bases: TGTGCCATCAGTGTCGGACTAGAGCTTGAGACCCAGTACTTC. Protein: CAISVGLELETQYF.

This clonotype occurred many times. The V gene is TRBV11-2, the J gene TRBJ2-5; D unclear. Germline CDR1 reads SGHAT; CDR2 reads FQNNGV. This CDR3 spans 14 amino acids. V was cut by 3 bases and J by 4 bases, with 12 bases left in between. The CDR3 DNA sequence: TGTGCCAGCAGCTTTTATGCTAGAGGAGAGACCCAGTACTTC. Its translation is CASSFYARGETQYF.

About this clonotype itself: The conserved phenylalanine or tryptophan is not found at the CDR3 terminus, so this likely reflects a read error. The chain has TRBV27 and TRBJ1-6, with D unclear. The CDR3 runs 15 residues. In germline, CDR1 is MNHEY, CDR2 SMNVEV (reference sequence). This CDR3 is CVSSRGISYNSPLHL. CDR3 DNA: TGTGTCAGCAGTCGGGGAATCTCCTATAATTCACCCCTCCACCTT.

At least ten counts were recorded for this clonotype. CDR3 bases: TGTGCCAGCAAGGCCAGGGCGTCATGGGAGGATGAAAAACTGTTTTTT. Residues: CASKARASWEDEKLFF. This chain joins TRBV27 and TRBJ1-4; maybe TRBD1 (5 bases). This CDR3 is 16 amino acids long. Trimming took off 7 bases at V and 6 bases at J, with 21 bases between the two ends. Germline V gene lookup returns CDR1 MNHEY and CDR2 SMNVEV (reference sequence).

This clonotype has more than one count but fewer than ten. The CDR3 bases are TGTGCCAGCAGACAGGCCCCGAGGACTGAAGCTTTCTTT. Protein: CASRQAPRTEAFF. The chain couples TRBV6-1 to TRBJ1-1, with D maybe TRBD1 (5 bases). This CDR3 region has 13 residues. V was clipped by 6 bases and J by 5 bases, with 13 bases between them. Germline lookup yields CDR1 MNHNS and CDR2 SASEGT.

This clonotype was observed a handful of times. J is TRBJ2-7 and V is TRBV12-3 or TRBV12-4; TRBD1 might be the D (5 bases). The CDR3 totals 15 residues. Trimming pared 2 bases from V and 2 bases from J, leaving 13 bases between. The CDR3 nucleotides are TGTGCCAGCAGTTTAATCCCAGGGTCGCCCTACGAGCAGTACTTC. Translated, it gives CASSLIPGSPYEQYF.

This clonotype was observed many times. V and J are TRBV12-3 or TRBV12-4 and TRBJ2-3; 16 bases align to TRBD2. Trimming took 4 bases from V and 0 from J; bases not matched to a gene: 4. This CDR3 region has 18 residues. DNA for the CDR3: TGTGCCAGCAGTTCCCCGGGACTAGCGGGGGGGAGCACAGATACGCAGTATTTT. Translated: CASSSPGLAGGSTDTQYF.

The sample holds many counts of this clonotype. The gene calls are TRBV3-1 and TRBJ2-3; D unclear. V was clipped by 1 base and J by 6 bases, with 5 bases between them. This CDR3 has 12 residues. Per the germline V gene, CDR1 is LGHDT and CDR2 is YNNKEL (reference sequence). CDR3 protein: CASSQVEDTQYF. For the CDR3, the DNA is TGTGCCAGCAGCCAAGTTGAGGATACGCAGTATTTT.

Details on this clonotype: At one end the junction does not follow the germline gene, possibly because of a read error. This chain uses TRBV2 with TRBJ2-2; TRBD1 agrees at 7 bases. Germline V gives CDR1 SNHLY, CDR2 FYNNEI. This CDR3 has 14 residues. The DNA of the CDR3 is TGTACCAGCACCCGGGACAGGAACACCGGGGAGCTGTTTTTT. This gives the protein CTSTRDRNTGELFF. Full variable domain (rest looked up from reference TRBV2 and TRBJ2-2): EPEVTQTPSHQVTQMGQEVILRCVPISNHLYFYWYRQILGQKVEFLVSFYNNEISEKSEIFDDQFSVERPDGSNFTLKIRSTKLEDSAMYFCTSTRDRNTGELFFGEGSRLTVL.

In its sample, this clonotype was seen many times. This chain links TRBV20-1 with TRBJ2-3, with D maybe TRBD2 (6 bases). Looked up from germline, CDR1 is DFQATT and CDR2 is SNEGSKA (reference sequence). Trimming shortened V by 5 bases and J by 2 bases, and 8 bases separated the two germline ends. The CDR3 consists of 12 residues. CDR3 protein: CSARGDTDTQYF. The CDR3, as DNA: TGCAGTGCTCGCGGGGACACAGATACGCAGTATTTT.

Only a few counts were recorded for this clonotype. The CDR3 region has the DNA TGTGCCAGCAGTCCCCTCATAGCGGGGGGGCCGGGTGAGCAGTTCTTC. Amino acid sequence: CASSPLIAGGPGEQFF. This rearrangement joins TRBV27 to TRBJ2-1; 11 bases line up with TRBD2. CDR3 length: 16 amino acids. The V gene end was trimmed by 5 bases and the J gene end by 9 bases; junction bases not matched to a gene: 12. The germline V gene encodes CDR1 MNHEY and CDR2 SMNVEV (reference sequence).

The sample holds many counts of this clonotype. The rearrangement links TRBV28 to TRBJ2-7; 7 bases agree with TRBD1. CDR3 length: 12 residues. The J segment lost 3 bases and the V segment lost 6 bases, leaving 2 bases of the junction unmatched. Germline V gene sequence: CDR1 MDHEN, CDR2 SYDVKM. CDR3 protein: CASRHRGYEQYF. The CDR3 DNA sequence: TGTGCCAGCAGACACAGGGGCTACGAGCAGTACTTC.